The clone carrying this T cell receptor (beta chain) was picked up many times. The target antigen is unknown. Diagnostic decisions used clinical symptoms, serum thyroxine and TRAb, thyroid ultrasound and orbital computed tomography. The sample belongs to a study of T cells in Graves' hyperthyroidism and ophthalmopathy. Germline V gene lookup returns CDR1 GTSNPN and CDR2 SVGIG (reference sequence). The ends were cut back, 5 bases at V and 3 bases at J, with 5 bases in the middle. CDR3 size: 11 residues. TCR beta CDR3 regions were amplified from RNA. The HTBI set primed first-round TCR CDR3 RT-PCR. TCRdb reprocessed the multiplex PCR reads with MiXCR, giving one entry per CDR3 protein. This sample has about 130,000 distinct CDR3 sequences; roughly a fifth occur once, and the top ten carry 60% to 70%. Points from the study as a whole: Before onset, by a median of approximately 5.9 months, the model predicted ophthalmopathy.

The gene calls are TRBV30 and TRBJ2-1, with D hard to call. This receptor was taken from a woman aged 45-59 years with Graves' hyperthyroidism that later progressed to Graves' ophthalmopathy. The sequencing input was blood. For the CDR3, the DNA is TGTGCCTGGGTGGACTACAATGAGCAGTTCTTC. Translated: CAWVDYNEQFF.